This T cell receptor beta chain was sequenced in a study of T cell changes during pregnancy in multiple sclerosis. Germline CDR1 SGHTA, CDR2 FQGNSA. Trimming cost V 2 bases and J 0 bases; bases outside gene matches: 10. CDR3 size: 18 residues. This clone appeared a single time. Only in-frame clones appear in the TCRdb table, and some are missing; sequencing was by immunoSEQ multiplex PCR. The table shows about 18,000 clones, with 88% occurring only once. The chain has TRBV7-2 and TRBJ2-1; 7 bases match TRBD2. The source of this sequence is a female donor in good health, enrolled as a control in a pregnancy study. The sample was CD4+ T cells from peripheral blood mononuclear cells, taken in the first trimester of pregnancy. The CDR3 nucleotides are TGTGCCAGCAGCTTAATTCCGGGACTAACGAGCTCCTACAATGAGCAGTTCTTC. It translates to CASSLIPGLTSSYNEQFF.